The rows below give T cell receptor beta chains drawn from one sample of a study of T-cell memory formation after mild COVID-19. From the 5' RACE reads, TCRdb called clonotypes with MiXCR, one entry per CDR3 protein. This sample carries about 560,000 distinct CDR3 sequences, roughly 17% of them seen once, and the ten largest clones take around 7.8%. The sequenced material came from PBMCs or a T cell subset sorted from them (not recorded which). The receptors stem from an adult woman who had mild COVID-19 (a few samples of this study predate the infection). Cell type and time point are not known. Each CDR3 is given with its conserved first and last residue. A D gene is named only where the DNA matches it firmly. Clone size is shown for a subset of rows, as once, few, many or a class of expanded clone.

cdr3_nt: TGCGCCAGCTCCTACGACAGGGGGGGAGAAGAGACCCAGTACTTC
cdr3_aa: CASSYDRGGEETQYF
d_call: TRBD1
clone_size: few
v_call: TRBV4-1
j_call: TRBJ2-5

cdr3_nt: TGCAGTGCTAGTTCTAGGGGGCCGGAAGAGACCCAGTACTTC
cdr3_aa: CSASSRGPEETQYF
d_call: TRBD1
clone_size: few
v_call: TRBV20-1
j_call: TRBJ2-5

cdr3_nt: TGTGCCAGCAGTTACGGGGGAGCGGAGACCCAGTACTTC
cdr3_aa: CASSYGGAETQYF
d_call: .
clone_size: .
v_call: TRBV6-5
j_call: TRBJ2-5

cdr3_nt: TGTGCCAGCAGATTAACCGGGACTTTCGACTCTAGTGGCGAGCAGTACTTC
cdr3_aa: CASRLTGTFDSSGEQYF
d_call: .
clone_size: .
v_call: TRBV6-5
j_call: TRBJ2-7

cdr3_nt: TGTGCCAGCAGTTTAGTGGGGGCCGATGAAAAACTGTTTTTT
cdr3_aa: CASSLVGADEKLFF
d_call: .
clone_size: .
v_call: TRBV12-3/TRBV12-4
j_call: TRBJ1-4

cdr3_nt: TGCAGTGCTAGGGACCCGAGGGGCAATGAGCAGTTCTTC
cdr3_aa: CSARDPRGNEQFF
d_call: .
clone_size: .
v_call: TRBV20-1
j_call: TRBJ2-1

cdr3_nt: TGCAGTGCTAGAAACTCATTGGGCAGGGGAAACACCATATATTTT
cdr3_aa: CSARNSLGRGNTIYF
d_call: .
clone_size: few
v_call: TRBV20-1
j_call: TRBJ1-3

cdr3_nt: TGCGCCAGTCGGGACAGCCTCTATGGCTACACCTTC
cdr3_aa: CASRDSLYGYTF
d_call: TRBD1
clone_size: many
v_call: TRBV5-1
j_call: TRBJ1-2

cdr3_nt: TGCAGTGCTAGTTTTTCCGGGAACACTGAAGCTTTCTTT
cdr3_aa: CSASFSGNTEAFF
d_call: .
clone_size: few
v_call: TRBV20-1
j_call: TRBJ1-1

cdr3_nt: TGTGCCAGCAGCCGGGACAGGGGGTCAGAGACCCAGTACTTC
cdr3_aa: CASSRDRGSETQYF
d_call: TRBD1
clone_size: few
v_call: TRBV2
j_call: TRBJ2-5

cdr3_nt: TGTGCCAGCGAGGAGGTTGGGACTGAAGCTTTCTTT
cdr3_aa: CASEEVGTEAFF
d_call: .
clone_size: few
v_call: TRBV5-6
j_call: TRBJ1-1

cdr3_nt: TGCGCCAGCAGCGCGACTGGGGGGAACACTGAAGCTTTCTTT
cdr3_aa: CASSATGGNTEAFF
d_call: .
clone_size: .
v_call: TRBV5-1
j_call: TRBJ1-1

cdr3_nt: TGTGCCAGCAGTGACTCACCAGGTTCCAATTCACCCCTCCACTTT
cdr3_aa: CASSDSPGSNSPLHF
d_call: .
clone_size: .
v_call: TRBV6-4
j_call: TRBJ1-6

cdr3_nt: TGCGCCAGCAGCTGGAGAGGTGATACGCAGTATTTT
cdr3_aa: CASSWRGDTQYF
d_call: .
clone_size: .
v_call: TRBV5-1
j_call: TRBJ2-3

cdr3_nt: TGTGCCAGCAGCGTAAAGAGCGGGGGGCGGCGCAATGAGCAGTTCTTC
cdr3_aa: CASSVKSGGRRNEQFF
d_call: TRBD2
clone_size: .
v_call: TRBV9
j_call: TRBJ2-1

cdr3_nt: TGCGCCAGCAGCCGGGACGTAGGCTCCTACGAGCAGTACTTC
cdr3_aa: CASSRDVGSYEQYF
d_call: .
clone_size: few
v_call: TRBV5-1
j_call: TRBJ2-7

cdr3_nt: TGTGCCAGCTCACCAGACCCACGTACTGAAGCTTTCTTT
cdr3_aa: CASSPDPRTEAFF
d_call: .
clone_size: .
v_call: TRBV18
j_call: TRBJ1-1

cdr3_nt: TGTGCCAGCAGTCAGCGGACGGGATACCGGAGAGGTAGCAATCAGCCCCAGCATTTT
cdr3_aa: CASSQRTGYRRGSNQPQHF
d_call: .
clone_size: few
v_call: TRBV12-3/TRBV12-4
j_call: TRBJ1-5

cdr3_nt: TGTGCCAGCAGTCCCTACTTAGGGCATAGCACAGATACGCAGTATTTT
cdr3_aa: CASSPYLGHSTDTQYF
d_call: .
clone_size: .
v_call: TRBV27
j_call: TRBJ2-3

cdr3_nt: TGTGCCAGCAGTCCGGCAGGGGGCACTGGGGCCAACGTCCTGACTTTC
cdr3_aa: CASSPAGGTGANVLTF
d_call: TRBD1
clone_size: few
v_call: TRBV12-3/TRBV12-4
j_call: TRBJ2-6

cdr3_nt: TGTGCCAGCAGCCAACCCGGGGCCAGGCCGCTCGCCACTGAAGCTTTCTTT
cdr3_aa: CASSQPGARPLATEAFF
d_call: .
clone_size: few
v_call: TRBV3-1
j_call: TRBJ1-1

cdr3_nt: TGTGCCAGTAACAGATACAATGAGCAGTTCTTC
cdr3_aa: CASNRYNEQFF
d_call: .
clone_size: few
v_call: TRBV11-2
j_call: TRBJ2-1

cdr3_nt: TGTGCCAGCAGTGACAGGGCTGGGGCCAACGTCCTGACTTTC
cdr3_aa: CASSDRAGANVLTF
d_call: .
clone_size: .
v_call: TRBV2
j_call: TRBJ2-6

cdr3_nt: TGTGCCAGCAGCTCTAGCGATGCTGAGCAGTTCTTC
cdr3_aa: CASSSSDAEQFF
d_call: .
clone_size: few
v_call: TRBV13
j_call: TRBJ2-1

cdr3_nt: TGTGCCAGCAGTTTACGGGTCGGTCAGCCCCAGCATTTT
cdr3_aa: CASSLRVGQPQHF
d_call: .
clone_size: .
v_call: TRBV27
j_call: TRBJ1-5

cdr3_nt: TGTGCCAGCAGTCAATACAGCCTCCACGGCTTCGCAAATGGCTACACCTTC
cdr3_aa: CASSQYSLHGFANGYTF
d_call: .
clone_size: .
v_call: TRBV6-5
j_call: TRBJ1-2

cdr3_nt: TGTGCCAGCAGTTACTCTACTAGCAGGGGGGAAGAGCAGTTCTTC
cdr3_aa: CASSYSTSRGEEQFF
d_call: .
clone_size: .
v_call: TRBV6-2/TRBV6-3
j_call: TRBJ2-1

cdr3_nt: TGTGCCAGCAGCGCGGGTCTAGGTGAGACCCAGTACTTC
cdr3_aa: CASSAGLGETQYF
d_call: .
clone_size: .
v_call: TRBV9
j_call: TRBJ2-5

cdr3_nt: TGTGCCAGCTCACCTTTAGGACAGGCGGACGAGCAGTACTTC
cdr3_aa: CASSPLGQADEQYF
d_call: TRBD1
clone_size: .
v_call: TRBV18
j_call: TRBJ2-7

cdr3_nt: TGTGCCAGCAGTTCACCACAGGGAGTCATCAATCAGCCCCAGCATTTT
cdr3_aa: CASSSPQGVINQPQHF
d_call: .
clone_size: few
v_call: TRBV12-3/TRBV12-4
j_call: TRBJ1-5

cdr3_nt: TGTGCCAGCAGCTTGCACGGGGGATACGAGCAGTACTTC
cdr3_aa: CASSLHGGYEQYF
d_call: .
clone_size: .
v_call: TRBV7-7
j_call: TRBJ2-7

cdr3_nt: TGTGCCAGCAGTTATGTTCGGGGGAGAGGAGATACGCAGTATTTT
cdr3_aa: CASSYVRGRGDTQYF
d_call: .
clone_size: .
v_call: TRBV6-5
j_call: TRBJ2-3

cdr3_nt: TGTGCCACCAGCAGAGAGGGGGCAGCGTACACTGAAGCTTTCTTT
cdr3_aa: CATSREGAAYTEAFF
d_call: .
clone_size: .
v_call: TRBV15
j_call: TRBJ1-1

cdr3_nt: TGTGCCAGCGAACCGGGACAGGGGTTCGGGACTAACTATGGCTACACCTTC
cdr3_aa: CASEPGQGFGTNYGYTF
d_call: TRBD1
clone_size: few
v_call: TRBV7-9
j_call: TRBJ1-2

cdr3_nt: TGCGCCAGCAGCCGGGGGACTAGCGGCGCAGATACGCAGTATTTT
cdr3_aa: CASSRGTSGADTQYF
d_call: TRBD2
clone_size: .
v_call: TRBV4-3
j_call: TRBJ2-3

cdr3_nt: TGTGCCAGCAGCCGACTAGCGGGAGTCACAGATACGCAGTATTTT
cdr3_aa: CASSRLAGVTDTQYF
d_call: TRBD2
clone_size: .
v_call: TRBV4-2
j_call: TRBJ2-3

cdr3_nt: TGTGCCAGCAGCGCAGGGTCAGGGGGCTCATTCGACGAGCAGTACTTC
cdr3_aa: CASSAGSGGSFDEQYF
d_call: TRBD1
clone_size: few
v_call: TRBV11-2
j_call: TRBJ2-7

cdr3_nt: TGCAGTGCTAGAGATGAGGGGACTCCCCCAAGGCTCCTGACTTTC
cdr3_aa: CSARDEGTPPRLLTF
d_call: .
clone_size: .
v_call: TRBV20-1
j_call: TRBJ2-6

cdr3_nt: TGTGCCAGCCATACGGGCAGGGAAGAGACCCAGTACTTC
cdr3_aa: CASHTGREETQYF
d_call: .
clone_size: .
v_call: TRBV18
j_call: TRBJ2-5

cdr3_nt: TGTGCCAGTAGAAATGTTCTTTCAGTGGATACGCAGTATTTT
cdr3_aa: CASRNVLSVDTQYF
d_call: .
clone_size: few
v_call: TRBV19
j_call: TRBJ2-3

cdr3_nt: TGTGCCAGCAGCCGGAACACCTACAAGGAGCAGTTCTTC
cdr3_aa: CASSRNTYKEQFF
d_call: .
clone_size: .
v_call: TRBV14
j_call: TRBJ2-1

cdr3_nt: TGTGCCAGCAGCTTCGCAGGGAGTCCGGGGGAGACCCAGTACTTC
cdr3_aa: CASSFAGSPGETQYF
d_call: .
clone_size: .
v_call: TRBV7-2
j_call: TRBJ2-5

cdr3_nt: TGCAGCTCAATAAAATTCGGGTTTAACAATGAGCAGTTCTTC
cdr3_aa: CSSIKFGFNNEQFF
d_call: .
clone_size: many
v_call: TRBV29-1
j_call: TRBJ2-1

cdr3_nt: TGCGCCAGCAGCTTGGAAGCGGGAGTCGGGGAGCTGTTTTTT
cdr3_aa: CASSLEAGVGELFF
d_call: TRBD2
clone_size: .
v_call: TRBV5-1
j_call: TRBJ2-2

cdr3_nt: TGCGCCAGCAGCTTGGGGACTTCTCACCTTGGGAATGAGCAGTTCTTC
cdr3_aa: CASSLGTSHLGNEQFF
d_call: .
clone_size: .
v_call: TRBV5-1
j_call: TRBJ2-1

cdr3_nt: TGTGCCAGCAGCCACATCCCGGGGACTAGCACAGATACGCAGTATTTT
cdr3_aa: CASSHIPGTSTDTQYF
d_call: .
clone_size: .
v_call: TRBV6-2/TRBV6-3
j_call: TRBJ2-3

cdr3_nt: TGTGCCAGCAGAGCCCGGGACTCGTACTACGAGCAGTACTTC
cdr3_aa: CASRARDSYYEQYF
d_call: .
clone_size: .
v_call: TRBV6-2/TRBV6-3
j_call: TRBJ2-7

cdr3_nt: TGTGCCAGCAGCCCCGGGACAGCCGCGTACAATGAGCAGTTCTTC
cdr3_aa: CASSPGTAAYNEQFF
d_call: TRBD1
clone_size: few
v_call: TRBV7-9
j_call: TRBJ2-1

cdr3_nt: TGTGCCAGCAGCAAGACTAGCCCCGGGGAGCTGTTTTTT
cdr3_aa: CASSKTSPGELFF
d_call: TRBD2
clone_size: .
v_call: TRBV7-6
j_call: TRBJ2-2

cdr3_nt: TGTGCCACCAGTCCGGGACCTCCCAAACCCACCACAGATACGCAGTATTTT
cdr3_aa: CATSPGPPKPTTDTQYF
d_call: .
clone_size: .
v_call: TRBV24-1
j_call: TRBJ2-3

cdr3_nt: TGCAGTGCTAAACCGGGGGGCCAGCCCCAGCATTTT
cdr3_aa: CSAKPGGQPQHF
d_call: .
clone_size: few
v_call: TRBV20-1
j_call: TRBJ1-5